This T cell receptor beta chain originates from a study of Ad26.COV2.S vaccination and SARS-CoV-2 variants. General study findings and limits: An underestimation of total T cell responses may have resulted from the TCR breadth and depth analyses.

Measured with immunoSEQ multiplex PCR; TCRdb has only the in-frame clones, and not every one. The sample includes around 170,000 clones, around 85% of them seen just once. Comments on this clone: The antigen is not known.

CDR3 length: 12 residues. V lost 6 bases, J lost 3 bases, and 8 bases lay in between. CDR1 and CDR2 (germline): MNHEY, SVGAGI. The chain links TRBV6-5 to TRBJ1-2; no clear D gene. Sequencing used peripheral blood, obtained after recovery from COVID-19. This sequence was found in a human donor who had recovered from COVID-19. This chain's CDR3 is CASRDGYYGYTF. The CDR3 coding sequence is TGTGCCAGCAGGGACGGCTACTATGGCTACACCTTC.